This T cell receptor beta chain was found in a study of technical replicates of blood from a few donors. The V and J ends lost 6 bases and 3 bases, in that order; junction bases with no gene match: 13. Germline assignment: CDR1 LGHNT and CDR2 FRNRAP. The CDR3 consists of 16 residues. Sequencing used immunoSEQ multiplex PCR; TCRdb keeps in-frame clones, though not all of them. The sample lists 51,000 or so clones, roughly 92% seen once, with under 5% in the top ten. The sequence derives from a human donor in good health. Some clones in this sample may be carry-over from other donors' samples. This chain connects TRBV12-5 to TRBJ2-7; 8 bases are a match to TRBD1. Sequenced sample: PBMCs. CDR3 region: CASGPGQGPLYYEQYF. DNA for the CDR3: TGTGCTAGTGGACCCGGACAGGGCCCTCTTTACTACGAGCAGTACTTC.